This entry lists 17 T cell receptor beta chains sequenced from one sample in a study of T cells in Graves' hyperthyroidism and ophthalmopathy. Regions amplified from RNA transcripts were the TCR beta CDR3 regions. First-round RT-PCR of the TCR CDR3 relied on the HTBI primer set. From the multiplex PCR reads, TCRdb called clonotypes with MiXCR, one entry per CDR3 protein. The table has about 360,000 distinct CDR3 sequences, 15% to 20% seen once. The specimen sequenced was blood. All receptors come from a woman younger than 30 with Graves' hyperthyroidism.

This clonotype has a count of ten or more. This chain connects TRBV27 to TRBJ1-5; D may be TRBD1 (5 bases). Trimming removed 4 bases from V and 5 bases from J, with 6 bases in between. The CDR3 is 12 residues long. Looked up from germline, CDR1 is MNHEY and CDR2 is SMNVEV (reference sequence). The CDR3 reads CASSSTDQPQHF. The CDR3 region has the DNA TGTGCCAGCAGTTCGACAGATCAGCCCCAGCATTTT.

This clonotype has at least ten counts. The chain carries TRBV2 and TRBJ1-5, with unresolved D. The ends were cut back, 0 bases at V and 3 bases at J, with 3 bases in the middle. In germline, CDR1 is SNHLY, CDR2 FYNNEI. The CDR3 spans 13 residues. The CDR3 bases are TGTGCCAGCAGTGAAGCGCTCAATCAGCCCCAGCATTTT. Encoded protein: CASSEALNQPQHF.

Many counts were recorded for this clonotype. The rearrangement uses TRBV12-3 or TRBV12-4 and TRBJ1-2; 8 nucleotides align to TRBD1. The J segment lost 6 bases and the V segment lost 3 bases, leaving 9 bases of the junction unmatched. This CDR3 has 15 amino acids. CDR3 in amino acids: CASSFSRDRKNGYTF. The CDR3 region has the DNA TGTGCCAGCAGTTTCTCCCGGGACAGGAAGAATGGCTACACCTTC.

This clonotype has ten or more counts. CDR3 amino acids: CASSPIAPVTGELFF. The CDR3 region has the DNA TGTGCCAGCAGCCCCATCGCCCCCGTCACCGGGGAGCTGTTTTTT. V usage is TRBV4-2 and J usage is TRBJ2-2; no reliable D call. This CDR3 contains 15 residues. V lost 4 bases to trimming and J lost 4 bases, with 13 bases between them. Germline V gives CDR1 LGHNA, CDR2 YNFKEQ.

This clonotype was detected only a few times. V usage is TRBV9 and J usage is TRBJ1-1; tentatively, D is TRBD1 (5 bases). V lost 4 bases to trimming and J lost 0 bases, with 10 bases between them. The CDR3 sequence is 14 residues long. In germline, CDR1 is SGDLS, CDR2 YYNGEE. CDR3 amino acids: CASSNGGLNTEAFF. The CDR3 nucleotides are TGTGCCAGCAGCAATGGGGGGTTGAACACTGAAGCTTTCTTT.

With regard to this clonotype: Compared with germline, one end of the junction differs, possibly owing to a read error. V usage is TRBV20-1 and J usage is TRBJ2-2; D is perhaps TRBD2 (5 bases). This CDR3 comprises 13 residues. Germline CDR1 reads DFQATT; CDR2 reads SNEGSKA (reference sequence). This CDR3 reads CSARDQGAGELCF. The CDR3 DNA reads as TGCAGTGCTAGAGACCAAGGAGCCGGGGAGCTGTGTTTT.

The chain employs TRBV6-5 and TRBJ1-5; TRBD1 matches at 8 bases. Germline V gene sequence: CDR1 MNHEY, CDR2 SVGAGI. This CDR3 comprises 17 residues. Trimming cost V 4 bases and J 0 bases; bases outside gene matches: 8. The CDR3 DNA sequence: TGTGCCAGCAGTTTCTCGGGACAGGATAGTAGCAATCAGCCCCAGCATTTT. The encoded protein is CASSFSGQDSSNQPQHF.

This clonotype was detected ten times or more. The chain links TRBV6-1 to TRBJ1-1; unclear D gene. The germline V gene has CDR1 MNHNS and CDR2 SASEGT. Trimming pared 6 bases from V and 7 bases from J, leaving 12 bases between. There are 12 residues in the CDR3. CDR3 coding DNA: TGTGCCAGCAGCGGACGGTTTGTTGAAGCTTTCTTT. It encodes CASSGRFVEAFF.

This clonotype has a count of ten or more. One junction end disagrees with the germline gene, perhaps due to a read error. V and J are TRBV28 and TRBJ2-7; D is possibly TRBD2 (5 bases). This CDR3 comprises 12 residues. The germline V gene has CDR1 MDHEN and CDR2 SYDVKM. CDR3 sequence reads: CASSLSASRADF. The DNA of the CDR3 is TGTGCCAGCAGTTTATCGGCCAGCAGAGCGGACTTC.

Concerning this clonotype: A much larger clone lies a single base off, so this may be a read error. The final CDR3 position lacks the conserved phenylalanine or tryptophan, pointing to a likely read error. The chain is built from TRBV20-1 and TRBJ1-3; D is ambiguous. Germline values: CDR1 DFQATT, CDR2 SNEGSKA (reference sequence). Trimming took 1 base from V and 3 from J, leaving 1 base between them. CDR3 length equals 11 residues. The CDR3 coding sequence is TGCAGTGCTAGAGTTGGAAACACCATATATTAT. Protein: CSARVGNTIYY.

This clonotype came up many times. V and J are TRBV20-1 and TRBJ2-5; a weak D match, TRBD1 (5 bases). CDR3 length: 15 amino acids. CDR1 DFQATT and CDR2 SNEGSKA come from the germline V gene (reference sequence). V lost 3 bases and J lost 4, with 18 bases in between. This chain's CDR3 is CSARNRLVGGETQYF. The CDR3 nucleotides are TGCAGTGCTAGGAACAGGCTGGTTGGCGGAGAGACCCAGTACTTC.

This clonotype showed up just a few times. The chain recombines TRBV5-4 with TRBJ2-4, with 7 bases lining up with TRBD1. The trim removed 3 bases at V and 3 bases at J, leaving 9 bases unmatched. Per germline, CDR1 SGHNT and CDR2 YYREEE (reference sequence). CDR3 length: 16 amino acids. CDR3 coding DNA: TGTGCCAGCAGCTCCGACAGGGCCCAAGGCAAAAACATTCAGTACTTC. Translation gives CASSSDRAQGKNIQYF.

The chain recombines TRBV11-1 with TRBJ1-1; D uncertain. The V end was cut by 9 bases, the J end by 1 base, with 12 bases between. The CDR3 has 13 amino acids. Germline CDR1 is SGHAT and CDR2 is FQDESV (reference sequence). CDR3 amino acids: CASSMYKNTEAFF. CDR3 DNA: TGTGCCAGTAGCATGTACAAGAACACTGAAGCTTTCTTT.

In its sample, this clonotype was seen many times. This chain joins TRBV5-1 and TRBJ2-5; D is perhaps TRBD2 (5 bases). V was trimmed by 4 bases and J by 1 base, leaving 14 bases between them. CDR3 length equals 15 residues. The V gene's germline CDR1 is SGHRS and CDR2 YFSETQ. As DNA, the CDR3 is TGCGCCAGCAGCGCCACCGGGATGAGCCAAGAGACCCAGTACTTC. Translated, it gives CASSATGMSQETQYF.

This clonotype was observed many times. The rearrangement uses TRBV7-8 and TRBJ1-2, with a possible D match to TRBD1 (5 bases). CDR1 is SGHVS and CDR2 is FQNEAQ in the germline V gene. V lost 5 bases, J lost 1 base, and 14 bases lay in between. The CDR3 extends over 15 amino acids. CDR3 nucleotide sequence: TGTGCCAGCAGCCAGCGGGGGGGAATTAACTATGGCTACACCTTC. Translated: CASSQRGGINYGYTF.

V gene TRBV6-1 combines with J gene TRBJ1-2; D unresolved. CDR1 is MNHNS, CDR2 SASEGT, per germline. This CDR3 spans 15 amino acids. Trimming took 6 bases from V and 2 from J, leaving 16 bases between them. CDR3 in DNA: TGTGCCAGCAGGCCTCCGGCGGGGTCCAACTATGGCTACACCTTC. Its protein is CASRPPAGSNYGYTF.

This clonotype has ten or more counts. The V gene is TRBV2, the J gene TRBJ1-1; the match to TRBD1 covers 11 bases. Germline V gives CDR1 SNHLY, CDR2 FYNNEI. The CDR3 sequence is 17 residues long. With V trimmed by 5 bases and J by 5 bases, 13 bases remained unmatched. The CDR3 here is CASSPLWTGGIRTEAFF. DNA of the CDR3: TGTGCCAGCAGTCCTCTTTGGACAGGGGGCATTCGGACTGAAGCTTTCTTT.